This T cell receptor (beta chain) originates from a study of cytomegalovirus exposure and HLA in healthy donors. For this clone: As yet, its antigen is unknown.

Notes on the study in general: In a later analysis, an Asian-associated ancestry cluster reportedly showed fewer N-insertions than the 666-donor mean. Investigators reported 150 to 200 TCR beta chains as tied to cytomegalovirus. Solely CMV serostatus was available to characterize immune exposure. Exclusion applied to some V segments, including TRBV6-2 and TRBV6-3, as they were indistinguishable.

CDR3 length: 15 amino acids. Trimming left V 0 bases short and J 5 bases short, with 11 bases between. Germline CDR1 and CDR2: ENHRY and SYGVKD. 60 Vbeta and 13 Jbeta primers were used in PCR. Sequencing was performed with immunoSEQ multiplex PCR; in TCRdb, only in-frame clones are kept and a portion is missing. This listing includes about 130,000 clones. This clonotype originated in a man between 18 and 35 years old in good health and CMV-seronegative. Specimen: PBMCs. V is TRBV10-3 and J is TRBJ1-5; D unclear. In DNA form, the CDR3 reads TGTGCCATCAGTGAGTCGGGCGGGGTAGATCAGCCCCAGCATTTT. It codes for CAISESGGVDQPQHF.